Following are 5 T cell receptor beta chains from one sample sequenced in a study of T cell responses to AZD1222 COVID-19 vaccine. Sequencing was performed with immunoSEQ multiplex PCR; in TCRdb, only in-frame clones are kept and a portion is missing. Of about 67,000 clones in the sample, less than 90% were seen once. This sample comprised peripheral blood, obtained on day 0 of AZD1222 vaccination. The receptor set was obtained from an adult in good health.

The rearrangement joins TRBV12-3 or TRBV12-4 to TRBJ2-1; no firm D call. V lost 3 bases and J lost 10, with 7 bases in between. The CDR3 sequence is 11 residues long. The CDR3 DNA is TGTGCCAGCAGTTTGCTAGTAGAGCAGTTCTTC. Translating it yields CASSLLVEQFF.

The chain couples TRBV7-9 to TRBJ1-1; 8 bases align to TRBD1. This CDR3 has 16 amino acids. Losses at the gene ends were 5 bases for V and 4 bases for J; bases not matched to a gene: 12. Germline values: CDR1 SEHNR, CDR2 FQNEAQ (reference sequence). The CDR3 protein is CASSPNYRTGITEAFF. CDR3 bases: TGTGCCAGCAGCCCTAACTACCGGACAGGGATCACTGAAGCTTTCTTT.

The chain combines TRBV19 with TRBJ2-7, with a tentative D call TRBD2 (5 bases). Germline V gene lookup returns CDR1 LNHDA and CDR2 SQIVND (reference sequence). Trimming pared 5 bases from V and 3 bases from J, leaving 11 bases between. This CDR3 region has 13 residues. In nucleotides, the CDR3 is TGTGCCAGTAGTGCAAACCGGGGCTACGAGCAGTACTTC. As protein: CASSANRGYEQYF.

The rearrangement joins TRBV29-1 to TRBJ1-5; D is uncertain. The CDR3 covers 12 residues. Trimming stripped 4 bases from V and 4 bases from J, with 8 bases between. Germline V lookup: CDR1 SQVTM, CDR2 ANQGSEA. CDR3 residues: CSVGGENQPQHF. CDR3 in DNA: TGCAGCGTTGGGGGAGAGAATCAGCCCCAGCATTTT.

The chain couples TRBV5-4 to TRBJ2-5; D is perhaps TRBD1 (5 bases). The CDR3 extends over 11 amino acids. Trimming removed 5 bases from V and 13 bases from J, with 15 bases in between. The germline CDR1 and CDR2 sequences are SGHNT and YYREEE (reference sequence). The CDR3 reads CASRLDSSLYF. The CDR3 coding sequence is TGTGCCAGCAGGCTCGACAGTTCCTTGTACTTC.